This TCR beta chain was profiled in a study of post-analysis software for immune sequencing data. Study at large: Relapsing-remitting, secondary progressive and progressive-relapsing multiple sclerosis courses were included.

The length of the CDR3 is 14 residues. Germline V CDR1 and CDR2: SGDLS, YYNGEE. Trimming removed 0 bases from V and 3 bases from J, with 8 bases in between. Study results and limitations: Those samples that were prepared in the same batch co-clustered strongly by F measure. Patients showed TRBV5-6, TRBV5-1 and TRBV20-1 among roughly five TRBV segments more frequent than in controls. Significantly lower normalized Chao1 diversity was found in patients with multiple sclerosis relative to controls.

The authors incorporated unique molecular identifiers into the TCR beta cDNA libraries. TCRdb itself ran the PCR reads through MiXCR, one entry per CDR3 protein. The table lists around 250,000 distinct CDR3 sequences, roughly a third of them singletons. This clonotype was counted only a few times. The antigen remains undetermined. The receptor comes from a girl aged 10 to 17 with multiple sclerosis. V usage is TRBV9 and J usage is TRBJ2-3, with a tentative D call TRBD2 (6 bases). The sequenced sample consisted of blood. CDR3 nucleotide sequence: TGTGCCAGCAGCGTAGACCGGGGGACAGATACGCAGTATTTT. Encoded protein: CASSVDRGTDTQYF.